Shown below are 23 T cell receptor beta chains from a single sample sequenced in a study of blood T cell repertoires in COVID-19. Repertoires were generated with immunoSEQ multiplex PCR, while TCRdb's copy carries only in-frame clones and drops some. This table holds 300,000 or so clones, just over 90% found once. The sequencing input was peripheral blood. The receptors here all came from a woman younger than 45 with COVID-19, enrolled during active disease.

This clone came up a few times. The genes are TRBV4-2 and TRBJ2-1, with 10 bases lining up with TRBD2. Looked up from germline, CDR1 is LGHNA and CDR2 is YNFKEQ. The CDR3 runs to 15 residues. The ends lost 3 bases at V and 4 bases at J; junction bases unmatched: 3. CDR3: CASSHGLAEYNEQFF. CDR3 in DNA: TGTGCCAGCAGCCACGGACTAGCGGAGTACAATGAGCAGTTCTTC.

The chain joins TRBV5-8 to TRBJ1-1; D is possibly TRBD1 (5 bases). Germline CDR1 reads SGHTS; CDR2 reads YDEGEE. Trimming removed 6 bases from V and 0 bases from J, with 15 bases in between. This CDR3 comprises 15 residues. This CDR3 is CASTPEAGMNTEAFF. The CDR3 DNA follows: TGTGCCAGCACCCCTGAGGCAGGGATGAACACTGAAGCTTTCTTT.

The chain combines TRBV25-1 with TRBJ2-1; 9 nucleotides match TRBD1. Germline CDR1 and CDR2: MGHDK and SYGVNS. The CDR3 spans 14 residues. V gave up 4 bases and J gave up 5 bases; unmatched junction bases: 3. CDR3 bases: TGTGCCAGCAGTGTGGGACAGGGTAACAATGAGCAGTTCTTC. This codes for CASSVGQGNNEQFF.

The chain is built from TRBV28 and TRBJ2-7, with a tentative D call TRBD1 (5 bases). The CDR3 extends over 13 amino acids. The germline V gene encodes CDR1 MDHEN and CDR2 SYDVKM. V lost 3 bases to trimming and J lost 2 bases, with 8 bases between them. CDR3 sequence (DNA): TGTGCCAGCAGTTTCCAGGGCCCCTACGAGCAGTACTTC. It encodes CASSFQGPYEQYF. The full variable domain, completed using reference TRBV28 and TRBJ2-7, is DVKVTQSSRYLVKRTGEKVFLECVQDMDHENMFWYRQDPGLGLRLIYFSYDVKMKEKGDIPEGYSVSREKKERFSLILESASTNQTSMYLCASSFQGPYEQYFGPGTRLTVT.

The rearrangement joins TRBV3-1 (or the pseudogene TRBV3-2) to TRBJ2-7; D is perhaps TRBD1 (5 bases). There are 15 residues in the CDR3. With 0 bases removed from V and 3 bases from J, the gap between germline ends came to 12 bases. The germline V gene has CDR1 LGHDT and CDR2 YNNKEL (reference sequence). In DNA, the CDR3 is TGTGCCAGCAGCCAAGAACCGGCAGGGCTCTACGAGCAGTACTTC. It encodes CASSQEPAGLYEQYF.

A single count supports this clone. The chain employs TRBV29-1 and TRBJ1-1; no firm D call. The V and J ends lost 3 bases and 3 bases respectively, with 11 bases between them. Per the germline V gene, CDR1 is SQVTM and CDR2 is ANQGSEA. The CDR3 is made up of 13 amino acids. The CDR3 loop reads CSVEGSWDTEAFF. CDR3 sequence (DNA): TGCAGCGTTGAGGGCAGTTGGGACACTGAAGCTTTCTTT.

Points on this clone: One junction end disagrees with the germline gene, perhaps due to a read error. The chain combines TRBV5-6 with TRBJ1-3; D call uncertain. Per germline, CDR1 SGHDT and CDR2 YYEEEE. The CDR3 contains 15 residues. The CDR3 coding sequence is TGTGCCAGCAGTTTGGCCGAGGTATCTGGAAACACCATATATTTT. Translated, it gives CASSLAEVSGNTIYF.

The chain links TRBV10-2 to TRBJ1-4; unclear D gene. CDR3 length equals 13 residues. Trimming removed 6 bases from V and 10 bases from J, with 15 bases in between. The germline V gene encodes CDR1 WSHSY and CDR2 SAAADI. The DNA of the CDR3 is TGCGCCAGCAGCAAAAGGGAGAAGGTAAAACTGTTTTTT. Translation: CASSKREKVKLFF.

The chain has TRBV6-2 or TRBV6-3 and TRBJ1-1, with D perhaps matching TRBD1 (5 bases). This CDR3 has 14 amino acids. Germline values: CDR1 MNHEY, CDR2 SVGEGT. Between the trimmed V and J ends, which lost 6 bases and 4 bases, there was a span of 15 bases. CDR3 region: CASSSGGYGTEAFF. The DNA for the CDR3 is TGTGCCAGCAGCTCTGGGGGGTACGGCACTGAAGCTTTCTTT.

The CDR3, as DNA: TGTGCCAGCAGCTTCGAGGGCGGGGAGCTGTTTTTT. Translated, it gives CASSFEGGELFF. The chain links TRBV11-3 to TRBJ2-2; possible D gene TRBD2, 5 bases. From germline, CDR1 is SGHNT and CDR2 YENEEA. The CDR3 has 12 residues. The germline V and J ends were trimmed by 3 bases and 7 bases, with 6 bases remaining between them. The entire variable domain, with the rest obtained from reference TRBV11-3 and TRBJ2-2, is as follows: EAGVVQSPRYKIIEKKQPVAFWCNPISGHNTLYWYLQNLGQGPELLIRYENEEAVDDSQLPKDRFSAERLKGVDSTLKIQPAELGDSAVYLCASSFEGGELFFGEGSRLTVL.

V usage is TRBV19 and J usage is TRBJ2-1; D is undetermined. The V gene's germline CDR1 is LNHDA and CDR2 SQIVND (reference sequence). This CDR3 has 12 amino acids. V was cut by 1 base and J by 9 bases, with 7 bases left in between. The DNA of the CDR3 is TGTGCCAGTAGTATAGGAGGAAGTGAGCAGTTCTTC. Its translation is CASSIGGSEQFF.

This chain joins TRBV28 and TRBJ1-2; 10 bases are a match to TRBD1. The CDR3 sequence is 16 residues long. V was pared by 5 bases and J by 4 bases, with 10 bases of the junction left unmatched. In germline, CDR1 is MDHEN, CDR2 SYDVKM. The CDR3 bases are TGTGCCAGCAGTCCGAGGACAGGGGGGGGTACCTATGGCTACACCTTC. Amino acid sequence: CASSPRTGGGTYGYTF.

This sequence joins TRBV4-2 and TRBJ2-2, with TRBD1 identical over 10 bases. CDR1 and CDR2 from the germline V gene are LGHNA and YNFKEQ. Trimming removed 0 bases from V and 6 bases from J; junction bases left unmatched: 10. CDR3 length: 18 residues. The CDR3 spells CASSQEGVGDRGSGELFF. The DNA for the CDR3 is TGTGCCAGCAGCCAAGAAGGTGTGGGGGACAGGGGTTCCGGGGAGCTGTTTTTT.

J is TRBJ1-5 and V is TRBV7-7, with 8 bases that match TRBD1. The germline CDR1 and CDR2 sequences are SSHAT and FNYEAQ (reference sequence). The CDR3 length is 17 residues. The V segment lost 1 base and the J segment 0 bases; nucleotides outside the gene matches: 5. The CDR3 loop reads CASSLVVDRGSNQPQHF. CDR3 coding DNA: TGTGCCAGCAGCTTAGTTGTCGACAGGGGTAGCAATCAGCCCCAGCATTTT.

The chain joins TRBV2 to TRBJ2-1; 7 bases match TRBD1. In germline, CDR1 is SNHLY, CDR2 FYNNEI. J was trimmed by 8 bases and V by 8 bases; bases with no gene match: 12. CDR3 length: 14 amino acids. CDR3 coding DNA: TGTGCCAGCGGTGTAGGGGGCCTTAAGGATGAGCAGTTCTTC. Translated, it gives CASGVGGLKDEQFF.

V is TRBV5-4 and J is TRBJ1-5; possibly TRBD1 for D (5 bases). The germline V and J ends were trimmed by 4 bases and 5 bases, with 10 bases remaining between them. This CDR3 is built from 13 residues. CDR1 and CDR2 from the germline V gene are SGHNT and YYREEE (reference sequence). The CDR3 bases are TGTGCCAGCAGCCCGGGACTTGATCAGCCCCAGCATTTT. Protein: CASSPGLDQPQHF.

The chain combines TRBV11-1 with TRBJ2-1; 11 positions agree with TRBD2. J gave up 6 bases and V 4 bases, and 5 bases lay outside the gene matches. CDR3 length: 15 amino acids. The germline gives CDR1 SGHAT, CDR2 FQDESV (reference sequence). The CDR3 coding sequence is TGTGCCAGCAGCTCCCCGACTAGCGGGACCAATGAGCAGTTCTTC. This encodes CASSSPTSGTNEQFF.

J is TRBJ1-6 and V is TRBV4-2, with 11 nucleotides matching TRBD1. The J segment lost 10 bases and the V segment lost 0 bases, leaving 11 bases of the junction unmatched. This CDR3 spans 18 amino acids. Germline assignment: CDR1 LGHNA and CDR2 YNFKEQ. The CDR3 region is CASSQEIGGTGGWSPLHF. In DNA, the CDR3 is TGTGCCAGCAGCCAAGAGATCGGAGGGACAGGGGGATGGTCACCCCTCCACTTT.

The chain is built from TRBV5-4 and TRBJ2-1, with 7 nucleotides matching TRBD2. Per germline, CDR1 SGHNT and CDR2 YYREEE (reference sequence). This CDR3 region has 16 residues. With V trimmed by 0 bases and J by 10 bases, 13 bases remained unmatched. The CDR3 DNA reads as TGTGCCAGCAGCTTGGCTCGGGCGGGAGCGGTAGGGGAGCAGTTCTTC. Translation gives CASSLARAGAVGEQFF.

The rearrangement links TRBV7-3 to TRBJ2-5; no definite D call. With 2 bases removed from V and 1 base from J, the gap between germline ends came to 14 bases. Germline V lookup: CDR1 SGHTA, CDR2 FQGTGA. This CDR3 is 16 amino acids long. The CDR3 sequence: CASSLFGLGFQETQYF. The CDR3 coding sequence is TGTGCCAGCAGCTTATTCGGGTTAGGATTCCAAGAGACCCAGTACTTC.

The chain is built from TRBV9 and TRBJ2-5; D gene unclear. V shed 0 bases and J shed 2 bases, with 11 bases lying between them. The CDR3 is 15 amino acids. The germline gives CDR1 SGDLS, CDR2 YYNGEE. Here the CDR3 DNA reads TGTGCCAGCAGCGTAGGCCCCCGTAGACAAGAGACCCAGTACTTC. Translation gives CASSVGPRRQETQYF.

The V and J genes are TRBV10-1 and TRBJ2-3; 10 nucleotides agree with TRBD2. The CDR3 runs to 14 residues. With 5 bases clipped from V and 3 bases from J, the junction kept 2 bases outside the gene matches. The V gene's germline CDR1 is WNHNN and CDR2 SYGVQD (reference sequence). CDR3 region: CASSSSGSTDTQYF. The CDR3 DNA sequence: TGCGCCAGCAGTTCTAGCGGGAGTACAGATACGCAGTATTTT.

The chain links TRBV9 to TRBJ2-3; perhaps TRBD2 as D (7 bases). The CDR3 totals 16 residues. Germline assignment: CDR1 SGDLS and CDR2 YYNGEE. V gave up 3 bases and J gave up 1 base, with 15 bases separating them. Here the CDR3 reads CASSGGGEGGTDTQYF. CDR3 DNA sequence: TGTGCCAGCAGCGGAGGGGGGGAAGGGGGCACAGATACGCAGTATTTT. Full variable domain (remainder filled in from reference TRBV9 and TRBJ2-3): DSGVTQTPKHLITATGQRVTLRCSPRSGDLSVYWYQQSLDQGLQFLIQYYNGEERAKGNILERFSAQQFPDLHSELNLSSLELGDSALYFCASSGGGEGGTDTQYFGPGTRLTVL.